This TCR beta chain was sequenced for a study of T cell responses to AZD1222 COVID-19 vaccine. General study results and limits: Spike-specific TCRs gained breadth and depth after people received two AZD1222 doses.

Using immunoSEQ multiplex PCR, the repertoire was profiled, and TCRdb retains in-frame clones only, with some absent. Found here are around 200,000 clones, 88% of them singletons; the top ten hold approximately 26%. Germline V gene lookup returns CDR1 LNHDA and CDR2 SQIVND (reference sequence). The CDR3 loop spans 14 amino acids. The V end was cut by 7 bases, the J end by 7 bases, with 20 bases between. Notes on this clone: Its antigen is as yet unknown.

Sequenced here: peripheral blood, sampled 28 days after the second AZD1222 dose. V is TRBV19 and J is TRBJ2-7, with TRBD2 as a possible D gene (5 bases). This clonotype originated in an adult who received the AZD1222 COVID-19 vaccine. In DNA form, the CDR3 reads TGTGCCAGTACCTCGGGTCCGGGGTTCGGGGAGCAGTACTTC. Translation gives CASTSGPGFGEQYF.